Here is one T cell receptor (beta chain) with its context. Different DNA sequences within this sample yield the same CDR3. V shed 1 base, J shed 7 bases, and the junction held 3 bases outside the gene matches. Looked up from germline, CDR1 is MNHNS and CDR2 is SASEGT. There are 13 residues in the CDR3. This sample stems from a study of shared clonotypes between healthy human individuals. Whole-study context: Each donor contributed plates that comprised three CD4 naive, three CD4 memory, two CD8 naive and one CD8 memory.

Once extracted for a subset, genomic DNA was divided evenly among several immunoSEQ plates. The repertoire was sequenced with immunoSEQ multiplex PCR; TCRdb's copy has only in-frame clones and lacks some. The sample shows fewer than 2.5 million clones, 80% to 95% of them seen only once. What was sequenced was naive CD4+ T cells from PBMCs. Noted subset: CD45RA+ positively selected. The TCR sequence derives from a man between 18 and 35 years old in good health. Some clones in this sample may be carry-over from other donors' samples. The gene calls are TRBV6-1 and TRBJ1-2, with 7 bases aligning to TRBD1. The CDR3 DNA reads TGTGCCAGCAGTGAAGGACAGGGTGGTGGCTACACCTTC. Its protein is CASSEGQGGGYTF.